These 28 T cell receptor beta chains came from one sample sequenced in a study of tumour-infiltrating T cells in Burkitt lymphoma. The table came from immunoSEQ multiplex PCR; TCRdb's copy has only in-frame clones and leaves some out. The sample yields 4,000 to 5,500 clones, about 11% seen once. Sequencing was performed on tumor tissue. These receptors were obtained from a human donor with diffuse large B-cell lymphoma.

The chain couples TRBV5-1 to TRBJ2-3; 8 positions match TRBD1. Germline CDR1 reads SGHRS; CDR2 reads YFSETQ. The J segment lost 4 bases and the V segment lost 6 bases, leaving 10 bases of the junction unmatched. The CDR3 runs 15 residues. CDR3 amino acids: CASIPGQGASDTQYF. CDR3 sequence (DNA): TGCGCCAGCATCCCCGGGCAGGGGGCCTCAGATACGCAGTATTTT.

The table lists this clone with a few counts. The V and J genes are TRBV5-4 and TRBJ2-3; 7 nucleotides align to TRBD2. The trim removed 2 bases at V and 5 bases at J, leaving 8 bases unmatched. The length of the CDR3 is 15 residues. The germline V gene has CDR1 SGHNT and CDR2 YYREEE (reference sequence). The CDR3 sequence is CASSLRGGQGDTQYF. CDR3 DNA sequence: TGTGCCAGCAGCTTACGCGGGGGTCAAGGAGATACGCAGTATTTT. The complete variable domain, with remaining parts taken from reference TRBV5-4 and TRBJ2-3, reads ETGVTQSPTHLIKTRGQQVTLRCSSQSGHNTVSWYQQALGQGPQFIFQYYREEENGRGNFPPRFSGLQFPNYSSELNVNALELDDSALYLCASSLRGGQGDTQYFGPGTRLTVL.

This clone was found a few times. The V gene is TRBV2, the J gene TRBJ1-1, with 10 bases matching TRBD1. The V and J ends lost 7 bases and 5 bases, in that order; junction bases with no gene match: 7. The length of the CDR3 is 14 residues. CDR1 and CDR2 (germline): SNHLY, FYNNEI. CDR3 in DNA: TGTGCCAGCAACACGGGACAGGGGTTGACTGAAGCTTTCTTT. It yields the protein CASNTGQGLTEAFF.

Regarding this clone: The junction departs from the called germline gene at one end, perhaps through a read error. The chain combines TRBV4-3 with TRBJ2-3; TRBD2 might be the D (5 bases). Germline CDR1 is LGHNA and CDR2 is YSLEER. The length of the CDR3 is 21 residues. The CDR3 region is CASSQGPYLTPFTASIDTQYF. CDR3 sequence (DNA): TGCGCCAGCAGCCAAGGCCCCTACCTTACCCCTTTCACGGCTAGCATAGATACGCAGTATTTT.

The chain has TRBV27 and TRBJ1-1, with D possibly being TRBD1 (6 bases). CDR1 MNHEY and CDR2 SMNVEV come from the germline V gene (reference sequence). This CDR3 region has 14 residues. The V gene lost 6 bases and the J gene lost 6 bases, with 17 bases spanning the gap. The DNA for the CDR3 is TGTGCCAGCAGACTTATGCCGGGACAATCTGAAGCTTTCTTT. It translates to CASRLMPGQSEAFF.

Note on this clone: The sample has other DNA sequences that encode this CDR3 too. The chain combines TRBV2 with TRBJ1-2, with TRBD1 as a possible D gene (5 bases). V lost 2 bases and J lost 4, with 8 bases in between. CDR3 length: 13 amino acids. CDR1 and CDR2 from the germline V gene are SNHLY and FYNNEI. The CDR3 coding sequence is TGTGCCAGCAGTGAAAAGACAGTCTATGGCTACACCTTC. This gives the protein CASSEKTVYGYTF. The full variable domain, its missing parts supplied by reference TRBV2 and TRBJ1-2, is EPEVTQTPSHQVTQMGQEVILRCVPISNHLYFYWYRQILGQKVEFLVSFYNNEISEKSEIFDDQFSVERPDGSNFTLKIRSTKLEDSAMYFCASSEKTVYGYTFGSGTRLTVV.

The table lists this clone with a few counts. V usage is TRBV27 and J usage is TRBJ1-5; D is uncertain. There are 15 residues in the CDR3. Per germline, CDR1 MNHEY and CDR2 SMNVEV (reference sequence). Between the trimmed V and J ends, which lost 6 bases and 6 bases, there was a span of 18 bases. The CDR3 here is CASRPGIHGGQPQHF. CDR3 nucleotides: TGTGCCAGCAGACCTGGGATTCATGGAGGTCAGCCCCAGCATTTT.

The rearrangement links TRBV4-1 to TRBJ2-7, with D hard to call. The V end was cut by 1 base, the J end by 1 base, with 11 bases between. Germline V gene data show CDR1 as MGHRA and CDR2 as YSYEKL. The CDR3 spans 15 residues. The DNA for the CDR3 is TGCGCCAGCAGCCAAGGGAGAGGCGGATCCTACGAGCAGTACTTC. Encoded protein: CASSQGRGGSYEQYF.

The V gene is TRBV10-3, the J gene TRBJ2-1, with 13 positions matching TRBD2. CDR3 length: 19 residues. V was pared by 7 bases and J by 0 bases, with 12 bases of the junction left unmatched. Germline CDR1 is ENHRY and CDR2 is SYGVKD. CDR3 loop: CAIKGPLLAGGLSYNEQFF. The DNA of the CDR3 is TGTGCCATCAAGGGCCCCTTACTAGCGGGGGGGCTCTCCTACAATGAGCAGTTCTTC.

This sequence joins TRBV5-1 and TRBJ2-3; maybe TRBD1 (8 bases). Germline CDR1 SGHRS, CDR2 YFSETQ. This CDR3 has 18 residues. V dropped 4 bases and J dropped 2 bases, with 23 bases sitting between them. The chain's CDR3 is CASSQQGGRSSVTDTQYF. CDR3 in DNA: TGCGCCAGCAGCCAACAGGGGGGGAGGTCTAGCGTCACAGATACGCAGTATTTT.

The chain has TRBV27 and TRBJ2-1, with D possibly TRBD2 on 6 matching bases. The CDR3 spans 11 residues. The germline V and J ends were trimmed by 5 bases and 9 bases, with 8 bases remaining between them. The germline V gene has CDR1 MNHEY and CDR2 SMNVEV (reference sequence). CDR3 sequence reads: CASSGGFEQFF. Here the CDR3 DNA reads TGTGCCAGCAGTGGGGGGTTTGAGCAGTTCTTC.

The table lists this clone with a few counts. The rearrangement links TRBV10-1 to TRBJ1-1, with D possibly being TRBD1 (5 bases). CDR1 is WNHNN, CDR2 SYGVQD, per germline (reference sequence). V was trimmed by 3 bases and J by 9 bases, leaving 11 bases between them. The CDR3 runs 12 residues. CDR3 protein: CASSDRWDQAFF. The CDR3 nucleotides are TGCGCCAGCAGTGACCGATGGGACCAAGCTTTCTTT.

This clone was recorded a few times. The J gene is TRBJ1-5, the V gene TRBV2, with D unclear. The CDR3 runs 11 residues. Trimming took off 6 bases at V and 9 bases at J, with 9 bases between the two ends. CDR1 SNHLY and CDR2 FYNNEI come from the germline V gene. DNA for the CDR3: TGTGCCAGCAGAGAAAGGTGGCCCCAGCATTTT. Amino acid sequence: CASRERWPQHF.

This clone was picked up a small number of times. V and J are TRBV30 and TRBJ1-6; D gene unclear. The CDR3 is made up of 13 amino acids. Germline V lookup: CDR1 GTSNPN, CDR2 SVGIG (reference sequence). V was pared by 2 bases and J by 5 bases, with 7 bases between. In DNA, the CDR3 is TGTGCCTGGAGTTTGCAGGATAATTCACCCCTCCACTTT. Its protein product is CAWSLQDNSPLHF.

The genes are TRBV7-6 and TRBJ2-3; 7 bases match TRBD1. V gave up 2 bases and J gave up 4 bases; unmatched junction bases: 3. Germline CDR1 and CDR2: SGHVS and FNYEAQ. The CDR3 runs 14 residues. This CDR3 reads CASSLRQGADTQYF. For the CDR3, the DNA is TGTGCCAGCAGCTTAAGACAGGGCGCAGATACGCAGTATTTT. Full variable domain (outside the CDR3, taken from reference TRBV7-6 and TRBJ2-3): GAGVSQSPRYKVTKRGQDVALRCDPISGHVSLYWYRQALGQGPEFLTYFNYEAQQDKSGLPNDRFSAERPEGSISTLTIQRTEQRDSAMYRCASSLRQGADTQYFGPGTRLTVL.

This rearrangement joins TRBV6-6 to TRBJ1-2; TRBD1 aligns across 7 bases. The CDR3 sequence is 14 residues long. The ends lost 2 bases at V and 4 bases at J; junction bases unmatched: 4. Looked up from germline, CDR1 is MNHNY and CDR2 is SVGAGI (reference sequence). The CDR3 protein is CASSYHRDSYGYTF. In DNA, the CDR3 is TGTGCCAGCAGTTACCATCGGGACAGCTATGGCTACACCTTC.

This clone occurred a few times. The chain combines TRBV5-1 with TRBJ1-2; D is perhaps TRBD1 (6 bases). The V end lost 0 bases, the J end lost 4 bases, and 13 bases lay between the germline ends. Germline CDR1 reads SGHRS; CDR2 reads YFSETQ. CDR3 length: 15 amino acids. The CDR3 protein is CASSLEWGGVYGYTF. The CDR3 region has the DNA TGCGCCAGCAGCTTGGAGTGGGGGGGCGTCTATGGCTACACCTTC.

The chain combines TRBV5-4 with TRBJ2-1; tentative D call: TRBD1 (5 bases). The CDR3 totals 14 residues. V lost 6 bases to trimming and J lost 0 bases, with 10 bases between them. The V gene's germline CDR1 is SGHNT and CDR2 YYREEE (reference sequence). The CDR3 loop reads CASKDSSSYNEQFF. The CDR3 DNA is TGTGCCAGCAAAGACAGCAGCTCCTACAATGAGCAGTTCTTC.

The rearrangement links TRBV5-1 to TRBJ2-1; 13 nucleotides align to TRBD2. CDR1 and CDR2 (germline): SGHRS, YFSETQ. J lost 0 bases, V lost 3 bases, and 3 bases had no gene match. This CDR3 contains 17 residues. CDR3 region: CASSSGTSGDSYNEQFF. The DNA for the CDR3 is TGCGCCAGCAGCTCGGGGACTAGCGGGGACTCCTACAATGAGCAGTTCTTC.

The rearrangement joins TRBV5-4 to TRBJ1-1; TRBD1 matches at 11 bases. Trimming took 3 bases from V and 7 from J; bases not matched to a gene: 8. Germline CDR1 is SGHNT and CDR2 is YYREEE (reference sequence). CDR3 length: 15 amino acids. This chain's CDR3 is CASSSPGTGGIEAFF. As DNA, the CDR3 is TGTGCCAGCAGCTCGCCCGGGACAGGGGGGATTGAAGCTTTCTTT.

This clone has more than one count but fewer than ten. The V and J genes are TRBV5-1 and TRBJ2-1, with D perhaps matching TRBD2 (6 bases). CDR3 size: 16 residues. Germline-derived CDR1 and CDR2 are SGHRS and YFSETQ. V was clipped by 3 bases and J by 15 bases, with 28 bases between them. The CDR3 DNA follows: TGCGCCAGCAGCTCTTGGGCCTCGGGGGTTGGGCGCCAGGTGTTCTTC. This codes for CASSSWASGVGRQVFF.

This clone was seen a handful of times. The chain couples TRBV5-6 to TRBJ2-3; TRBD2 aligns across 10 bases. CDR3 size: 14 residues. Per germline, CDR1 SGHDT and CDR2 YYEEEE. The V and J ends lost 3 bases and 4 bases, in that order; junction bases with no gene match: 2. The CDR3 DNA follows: TGTGCCAGCAGCTCAGCGGGGGGGCCAGATACGCAGTATTTT. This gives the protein CASSSAGGPDTQYF.

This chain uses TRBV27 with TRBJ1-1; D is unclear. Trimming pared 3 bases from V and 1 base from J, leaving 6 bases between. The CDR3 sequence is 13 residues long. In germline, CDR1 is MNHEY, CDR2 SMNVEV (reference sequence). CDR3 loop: CASSFAENTEAFF. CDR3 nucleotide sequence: TGTGCCAGCAGTTTTGCGGAGAACACTGAAGCTTTCTTT.

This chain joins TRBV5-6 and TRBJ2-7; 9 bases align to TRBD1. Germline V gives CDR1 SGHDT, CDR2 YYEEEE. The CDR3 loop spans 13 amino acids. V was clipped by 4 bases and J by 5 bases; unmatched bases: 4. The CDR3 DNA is TGTGCCAGCAGCATGGGACAGGGCGACGAGCAGTACTTC. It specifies CASSMGQGDEQYF. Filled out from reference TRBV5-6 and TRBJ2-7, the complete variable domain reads DAGVTQSPTHLIKTRGQQVTLRCSPKSGHDTVSWYQQALGQGPQFIFQYYEEEERQRGNFPDRFSGHQFPNYSSELNVNALLLGDSALYLCASSMGQGDEQYFGPGTRLTVT.

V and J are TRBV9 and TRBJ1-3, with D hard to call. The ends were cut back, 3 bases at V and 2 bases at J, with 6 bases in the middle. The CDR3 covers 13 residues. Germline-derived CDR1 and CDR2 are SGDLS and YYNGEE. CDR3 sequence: CASSARTGNTIYF. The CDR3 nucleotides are TGTGCCAGCAGCGCCCGTACTGGAAACACCATATATTTT. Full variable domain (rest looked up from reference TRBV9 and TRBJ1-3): DSGVTQTPKHLITATGQRVTLRCSPRSGDLSVYWYQQSLDQGLQFLIQYYNGEERAKGNILERFSAQQFPDLHSELNLSSLELGDSALYFCASSARTGNTIYFGEGSWLTVV.

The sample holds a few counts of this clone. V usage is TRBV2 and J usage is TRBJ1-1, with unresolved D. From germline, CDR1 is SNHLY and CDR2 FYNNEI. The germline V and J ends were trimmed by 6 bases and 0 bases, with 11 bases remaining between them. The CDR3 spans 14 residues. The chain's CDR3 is CASRLAELNTEAFF. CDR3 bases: TGTGCCAGCAGGCTGGCGGAACTGAACACTGAAGCTTTCTTT.

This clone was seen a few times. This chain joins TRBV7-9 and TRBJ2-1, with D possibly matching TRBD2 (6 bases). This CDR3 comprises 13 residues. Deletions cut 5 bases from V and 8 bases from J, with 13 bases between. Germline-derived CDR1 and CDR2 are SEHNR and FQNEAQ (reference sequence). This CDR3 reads CASSLGTYDEQFF. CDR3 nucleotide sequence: TGTGCCAGCAGCCTCGGGACTTACGATGAGCAGTTCTTC.

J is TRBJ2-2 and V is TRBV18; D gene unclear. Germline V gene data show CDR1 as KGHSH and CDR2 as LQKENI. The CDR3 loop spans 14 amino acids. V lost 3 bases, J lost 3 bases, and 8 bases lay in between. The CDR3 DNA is TGTGCCAGCTCACCGGGCCCGGACACCGGGGAGCTGTTTTTT. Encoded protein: CASSPGPDTGELFF.